This T cell receptor beta chain was identified during a study of OX40 agonist ivuxolimab in advanced cancers. This clone is a singleton in its sample. Repertoires were generated with immunoSEQ multiplex PCR, while TCRdb's copy carries only in-frame clones and drops some. This table has about 66,000 clones, more than 60% appearing once. This receptor was identified in an adult with an advanced solid tumor such as melanoma, head and neck, liver or kidney cancer. The material was CD4+ or CD8+ T cells sorted from blood, obtained in a trial of the OX40 agonist ivuxolimab.

CDR3 DNA sequence: TGTGCCAGCAGTGGACAGGGGGTAGAGACCCAGTACTTC. It is translated as CASSGQGVETQYF. The chain links TRBV6-6 to TRBJ2-5; 10 nucleotides line up with TRBD1. CDR3 size: 13 residues. Germline V lookup: CDR1 MNHNY, CDR2 SVGAGI (reference sequence). After removal of 5 bases from V and 4 bases from J, the junction contained 1 base not matched to a gene.